This entry is about one T cell receptor (beta chain). There is no known antigen for this receptor. Germline and junction disagree at one end, which may indicate a read error. From cysteine to phenylalanine, the CDR3 is 14 amino acids long. Just CDR3 DNA is preserved here, 42 bases in frame from base 1. TCR cDNA was synthesized by 5'RACE template switching, through which a universal primer site and unique molecular identifiers were introduced. Priming of cDNA synthesis was performed from both the TCR alpha and TCR beta constant segments. Two PCR steps were used to amplify libraries, with sample barcodes and sequencing adapters being added in the second step. Sequencing of libraries was performed on Illumina HiSeq 2500 (2x100 bp) or NovaSeq (2x150 bp). As for the authors' bioinformatics: MIGEC was used to demultiplex reads and collapse the reads into UMI consensus sequences, and MiXCR was used for V(D)J alignment. Clonotypes responding to the vaccine were identified with edgeR on replicate PBMC samples, with the criteria of FDR below 0.01 and a log2 fold change above 5 up to day 15. Bulk clonotypes were assigned CD4 or CD8 identity according to which sequenced CD4 or CD8 repertoire held them at higher abundance. The public reads were reprocessed in TCRdb via fastp at Q25 and MiXCR, keeping in-frame beta chains. Each record represents a unique CDR3 protein, reported with the most common genes and DNA among its rows. The V and J calls come from TCRdb's annotation, not from the publication. The table for this sample lists 240,000 or so distinct CDR3 sequences; roughly 7.2% of them were counted only once. The ten largest clonotypes hold approximately 0.84% of the sample.

This entry is derived from a study of T cells after yellow fever vaccination (dated by TCRdb to about 2019). About the full investigation: The SMART-Seq v4 Ultra Low Input RNA kit was used to prepare libraries from fractions with low cell numbers. The cohort comprised two healthy male donors, one aged 18 to 30 and one aged 30 to 39 years. Blood was drawn at multiple timepoints before and after primary and secondary immunization, with bulk PBMC replicates and cell subsets isolated. To follow T-cell clones before and after primary and booster YFV17D yellow fever vaccination, bulk TCR alpha and beta repertoires were sequenced over time.

The treatment or condition label, read with the paper, signifies: live attenuated yellow fever vaccine strain. A standard Ficoll-Paque protocol was used to isolate PBMCs from peripheral blood. Dynabeads CD4 and CD8 positive selection kits were used to isolate CD4 and CD8 T-cell fractions. RNA was extracted with TriZol from bulk PBMCs, CD4 and CD8 fractions, and dextramer-positive and dextramer-negative fractions. Study-level results and caveats: Computational filtering was needed because FACS-sorted repertoires could contain abundant contaminating clonotypes from the bulk population. Compared with the primary T-cell response, the secondary T-cell response was weaker but faster, peaking on day 5 rather than day 15. A small fraction of clonotypes appeared in both the CD4 and CD8 compartments, likely as a result of convergent recombination. The study included only a couple of donors, which limits how far the findings can be generalized. After the booster, most clones that had expanded after primary vaccination were detected again (over 95% of CD4 and more than 80% of CD8), suggesting broad maintenance of memory.

This TCR derives from a man aged 25-45 years who received the YFV17D yellow fever vaccine. The chain uses TRBV23-1 and TRBJ2-5; TRBD2 lines up with 12 middle nucleotides. TRBV23-1 is known as an ORF, though its function is uncertain. The source was CD4+ T cells sorted from PBMCs, collected 15 days after the yellow fever booster vaccination. This receptor has the CDR3 CASSKGTSGLISCF. Here is the DNA: TGCGCCAGCAGTAAAGGGACTAGCGGGCTTATATCGTGCTTC.